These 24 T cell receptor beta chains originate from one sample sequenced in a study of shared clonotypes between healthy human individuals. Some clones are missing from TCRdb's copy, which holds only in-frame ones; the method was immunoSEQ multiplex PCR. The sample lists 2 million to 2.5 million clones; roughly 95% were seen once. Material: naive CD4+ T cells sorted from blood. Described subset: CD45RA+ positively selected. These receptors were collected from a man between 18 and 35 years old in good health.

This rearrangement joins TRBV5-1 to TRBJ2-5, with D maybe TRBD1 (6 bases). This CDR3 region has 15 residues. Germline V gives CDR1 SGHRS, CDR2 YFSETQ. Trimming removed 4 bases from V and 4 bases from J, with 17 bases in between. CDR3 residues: CASSLGQFMLETQYF. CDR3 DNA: TGCGCCAGCAGCCTAGGACAGTTTATGTTAGAGACCCAGTACTTC.

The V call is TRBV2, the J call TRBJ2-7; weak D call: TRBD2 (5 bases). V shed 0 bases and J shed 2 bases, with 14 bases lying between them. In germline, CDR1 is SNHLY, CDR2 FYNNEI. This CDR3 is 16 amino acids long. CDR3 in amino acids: CASSEAPAARTYEQYF. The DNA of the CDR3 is TGTGCCAGCAGTGAAGCGCCAGCGGCCCGCACCTACGAGCAGTACTTC.

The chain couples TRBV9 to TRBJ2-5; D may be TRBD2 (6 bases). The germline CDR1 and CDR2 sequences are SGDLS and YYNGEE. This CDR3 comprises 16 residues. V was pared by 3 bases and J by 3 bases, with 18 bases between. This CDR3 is CASSASPGTVEETQYF. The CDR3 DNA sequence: TGTGCCAGCAGCGCCTCCCCCGGGACTGTTGAAGAGACCCAGTACTTC.

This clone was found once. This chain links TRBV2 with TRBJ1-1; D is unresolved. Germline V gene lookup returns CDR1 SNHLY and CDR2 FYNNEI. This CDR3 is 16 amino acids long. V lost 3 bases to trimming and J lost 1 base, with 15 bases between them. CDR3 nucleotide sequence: TGTGCCAGCAGTGAGCGCCGGGCAGCAAAGAACACTGAAGCTTTCTTT. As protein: CASSERRAAKNTEAFF. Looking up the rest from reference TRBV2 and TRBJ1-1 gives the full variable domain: EPEVTQTPSHQVTQMGQEVILRCVPISNHLYFYWYRQILGQKVEFLVSFYNNEISEKSEIFDDQFSVERPDGSNFTLKIRSTKLEDSAMYFCASSERRAAKNTEAFFGQGTRLTVV.

CDR3 sequence (DNA): TGTGCCAGCAGCCAAGTCGAGCAGACCTACGAGCAGTACTTC. Protein product: CASSQVEQTYEQYF. This rearrangement joins TRBV14 to TRBJ2-7; D not certain. The CDR3 length is 14 residues. V gave up 1 base and J gave up 2 bases, with 9 bases separating them. Germline loops: CDR1 SGHDN, CDR2 FVKESK.

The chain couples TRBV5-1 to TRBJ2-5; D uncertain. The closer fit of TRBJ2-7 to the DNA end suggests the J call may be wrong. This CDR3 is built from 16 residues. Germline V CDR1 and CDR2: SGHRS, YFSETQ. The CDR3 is CASSLGLRGLSYEQYF. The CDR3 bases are TGCGCCAGCAGCTTGGGATTGCGAGGTCTTTCCTACGAGCAGTACTTC.

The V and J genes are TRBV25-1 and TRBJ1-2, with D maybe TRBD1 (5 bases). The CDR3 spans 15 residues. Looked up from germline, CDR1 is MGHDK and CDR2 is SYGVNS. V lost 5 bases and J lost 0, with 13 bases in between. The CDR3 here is CASSLVGGTNYGYTF. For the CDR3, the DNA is TGTGCCAGCAGTCTGGTGGGGGGTACTAACTATGGCTACACCTTC.

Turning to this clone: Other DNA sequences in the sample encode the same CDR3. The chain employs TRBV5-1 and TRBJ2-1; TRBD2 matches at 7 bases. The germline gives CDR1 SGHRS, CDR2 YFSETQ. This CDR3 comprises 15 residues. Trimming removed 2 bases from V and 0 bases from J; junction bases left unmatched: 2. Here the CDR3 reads CASSFGGSSYNEQFF. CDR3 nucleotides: TGCGCCAGCAGCTTCGGCGGGAGCTCCTACAATGAGCAGTTCTTC.

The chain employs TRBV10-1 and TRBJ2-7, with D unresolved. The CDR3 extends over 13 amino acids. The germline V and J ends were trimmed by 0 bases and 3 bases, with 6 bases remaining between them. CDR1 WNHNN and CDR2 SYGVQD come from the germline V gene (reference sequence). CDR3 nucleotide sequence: TGCGCCAGCAGTGAGTCCCCTGACTACGAGCAGTACTTC. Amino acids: CASSESPDYEQYF.

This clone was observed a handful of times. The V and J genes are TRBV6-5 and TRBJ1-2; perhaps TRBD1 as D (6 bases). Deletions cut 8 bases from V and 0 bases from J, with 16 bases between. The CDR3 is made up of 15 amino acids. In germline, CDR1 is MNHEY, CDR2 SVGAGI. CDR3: CASYGTGTSNYGYTF. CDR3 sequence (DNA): TGTGCCAGCTACGGAACAGGGACTTCTAACTATGGCTACACCTTC.

CDR3 region: CASSLLGGQGIYEQYF. CDR3 in DNA: TGTGCCAGCAGTTTATTGGGGGGACAGGGTATCTACGAGCAGTACTTC. The rearrangement joins TRBV28 to TRBJ2-7; 9 bases agree with TRBD1. Germline V lookup: CDR1 MDHEN, CDR2 SYDVKM. J was trimmed by 3 bases and V by 1 base; bases with no gene match: 7. This CDR3 has 16 residues.

The CDR3 DNA sequence: TGTGCCAGTAGTACGCAACAACCCTACGAGCAGTACTTC. The encoded protein is CASSTQQPYEQYF. The chain couples TRBV19 to TRBJ2-7; D is undetermined. V was clipped by 4 bases and J by 2 bases, with 9 bases between them. CDR1 and CDR2 (germline): LNHDA, SQIVND (reference sequence). This CDR3 is 13 amino acids long.

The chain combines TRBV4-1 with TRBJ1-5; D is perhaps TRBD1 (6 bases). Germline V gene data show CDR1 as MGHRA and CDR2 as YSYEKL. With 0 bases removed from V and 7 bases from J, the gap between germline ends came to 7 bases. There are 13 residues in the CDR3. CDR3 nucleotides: TGCGCCAGCAGCCAAGATGGGGGCCAGCCCCAGCATTTT. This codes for CASSQDGGQPQHF.

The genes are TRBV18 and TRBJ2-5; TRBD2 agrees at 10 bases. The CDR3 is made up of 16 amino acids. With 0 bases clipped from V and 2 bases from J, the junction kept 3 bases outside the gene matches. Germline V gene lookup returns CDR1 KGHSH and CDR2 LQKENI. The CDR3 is CASSPPAGGLQETQYF. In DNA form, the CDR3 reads TGTGCCAGCTCACCACCAGCGGGGGGGTTACAAGAGACCCAGTACTTC. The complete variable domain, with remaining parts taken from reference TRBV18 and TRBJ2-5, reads NAGVMQNPRHLVRRRGQEARLRCSPMKGHSHVYWYRQLPEEGLKFMVYLQKENIIDESGMPKERFSAEFPKEGPSILRIQQVVRGDSAAYFCASSPPAGGLQETQYFGPGTRLLVL.

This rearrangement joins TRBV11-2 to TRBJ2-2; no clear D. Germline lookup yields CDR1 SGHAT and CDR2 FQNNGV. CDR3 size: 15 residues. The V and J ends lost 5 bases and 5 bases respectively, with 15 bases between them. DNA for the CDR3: TGTGCCAGCAGCCCCTGGTTATTCGGGACCGGGGAGCTGTTTTTT. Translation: CASSPWLFGTGELFF. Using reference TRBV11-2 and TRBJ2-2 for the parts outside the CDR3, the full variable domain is EAGVAQSPRYKIIEKRQSVAFWCNPISGHATLYWYQQILGQGPKLLIQFQNNGVVDDSQLPKDRFSAERLKGVDSTLKIQPAKLEDSAVYLCASSPWLFGTGELFFGEGSRLTVL.

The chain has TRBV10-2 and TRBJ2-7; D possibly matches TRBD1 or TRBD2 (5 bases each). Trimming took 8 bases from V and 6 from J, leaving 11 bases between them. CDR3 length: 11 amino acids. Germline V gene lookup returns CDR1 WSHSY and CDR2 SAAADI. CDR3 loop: CASYFGTEQYF. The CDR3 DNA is TGCGCCAGCTACTTCGGGACCGAGCAGTACTTC.

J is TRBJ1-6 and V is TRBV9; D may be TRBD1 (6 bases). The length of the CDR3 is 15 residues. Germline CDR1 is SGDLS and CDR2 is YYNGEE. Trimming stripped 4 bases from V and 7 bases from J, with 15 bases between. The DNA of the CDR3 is TGTGCCAGCAGCCCTTGGACAGAGAAGAATTCACCCCTCCACTTT. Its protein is CASSPWTEKNSPLHF.

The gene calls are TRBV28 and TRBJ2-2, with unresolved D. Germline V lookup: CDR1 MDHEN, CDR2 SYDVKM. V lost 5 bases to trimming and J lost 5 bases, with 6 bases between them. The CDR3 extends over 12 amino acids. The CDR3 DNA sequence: TGTGCCAGCAGTCCCTATACCGGGGAGCTGTTTTTT. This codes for CASSPYTGELFF.

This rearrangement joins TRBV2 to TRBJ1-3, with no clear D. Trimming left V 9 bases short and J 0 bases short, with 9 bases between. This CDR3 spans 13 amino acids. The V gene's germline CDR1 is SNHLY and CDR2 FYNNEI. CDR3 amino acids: CARNAGSGNTIYF. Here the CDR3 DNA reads TGTGCCAGGAATGCAGGCTCTGGAAACACCATATATTTT.

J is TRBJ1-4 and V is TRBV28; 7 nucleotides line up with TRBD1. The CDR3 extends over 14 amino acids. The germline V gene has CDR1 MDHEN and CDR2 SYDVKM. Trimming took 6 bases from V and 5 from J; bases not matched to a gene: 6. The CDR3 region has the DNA TGTGCCAGCAGCCCTAGGGGACAGAATGAAAAACTGTTTTTT. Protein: CASSPRGQNEKLFF.

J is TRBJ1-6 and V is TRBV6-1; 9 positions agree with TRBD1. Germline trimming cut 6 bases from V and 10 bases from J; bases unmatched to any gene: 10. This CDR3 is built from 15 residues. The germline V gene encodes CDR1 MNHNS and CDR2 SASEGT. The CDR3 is CASSLWGQGNSPLHF. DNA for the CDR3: TGTGCCAGCAGCCTATGGGGACAGGGAAACTCACCCCTCCACTTT.

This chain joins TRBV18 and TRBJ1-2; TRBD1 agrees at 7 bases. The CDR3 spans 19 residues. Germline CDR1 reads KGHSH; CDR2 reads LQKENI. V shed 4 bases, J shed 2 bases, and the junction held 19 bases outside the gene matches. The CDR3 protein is CASSLLRYIPGQPNYGYTF. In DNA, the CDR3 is TGTGCCAGCTCACTCCTTCGTTATATTCCGGGACAGCCCAACTATGGCTACACCTTC.

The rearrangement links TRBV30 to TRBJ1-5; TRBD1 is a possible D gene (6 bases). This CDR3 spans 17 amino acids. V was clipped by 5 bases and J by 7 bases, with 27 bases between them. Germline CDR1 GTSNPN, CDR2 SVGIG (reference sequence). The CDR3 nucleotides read TGTGCCTGGGACTCTTTGAGAGGGGGAAGGGGCAGGCAGCCCCAGCATTTT. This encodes CAWDSLRGGRGRQPQHF.

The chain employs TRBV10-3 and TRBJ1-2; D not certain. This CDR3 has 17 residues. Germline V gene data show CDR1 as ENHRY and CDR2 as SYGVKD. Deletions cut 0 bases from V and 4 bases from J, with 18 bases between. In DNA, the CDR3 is TGTGCCATCAGTGAGTCAATAACCCTGGGCCCTCCCTATGGCTACACCTTC. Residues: CAISESITLGPPYGYTF.